Given below is one T cell receptor beta chain in context. Its antigen is still unknown. The data were taken from a study of T cell responses to AZD1222 COVID-19 vaccine. This CDR3 has 19 residues. J lost 0 bases, V lost 2 bases, and 10 bases had no gene match. Germline V CDR1 and CDR2: SGDLS, YYNGEE. Samples with a second dose at about 4 or about 12 weeks were pooled together. The data were produced by immunoSEQ multiplex PCR, yet TCRdb's version contains in-frame clones alone and is incomplete. The sample has around 99,000 clones, 85% to 95% seen once. Study outcomes and limitations: Clonal diversity may have been underestimated, and the donors were mostly white British, with more females than males.

The chain employs TRBV9 and TRBJ2-3; 12 nucleotides agree with TRBD1. The sample was peripheral blood, taken 28 days after the second AZD1222 dose. The clonotype comes from an adult who received the AZD1222 COVID-19 vaccine. The CDR3 region is CASSVQGQGAYPSTDTQYF. The CDR3 DNA reads as TGTGCCAGCAGCGTGCAGGGACAGGGGGCTTATCCTAGCACAGATACGCAGTATTTT.